Below are 26 T cell receptor beta chains sequenced from a single sample in a study of blood T cell repertoires in COVID-19. Libraries were prepared by immunoSEQ multiplex PCR; TCRdb keeps only in-frame clonotypes and omits some of them. The sample lists 150,000 to 200,000 clones, about 90% occurring once. The specimen was peripheral blood. These receptors originate from a man in his 70s with active or convalescent COVID-19.

This clone was detected once. The J gene is TRBJ2-3, the V gene TRBV28, with 7 bases that match TRBD2. This CDR3 is 13 amino acids long. V was pared by 4 bases and J by 5 bases, with 3 bases of the junction left unmatched. Germline CDR1 MDHEN, CDR2 SYDVKM. The CDR3 bases are TGTGCCAGCAGTTCCACTAGCGTAGATACGCAGTATTTT. Translation gives CASSSTSVDTQYF.

V usage is TRBV6-1 and J usage is TRBJ2-7; TRBD2 agrees at 7 bases. Germline CDR1 is MNHNS and CDR2 is SASEGT. J gave up 4 bases and V 2 bases, and 8 bases lay outside the gene matches. The CDR3 totals 15 residues. Here the CDR3 reads CASSELLAASYEQYF. DNA of the CDR3: TGTGCCAGCAGTGAATTGCTAGCGGCCAGTTACGAGCAGTACTTC.

The table lists this clone with a few counts. The CDR3 region has the DNA TGTGCCAGCAGTTTGTGGACAGGGGAGGAAAAACTGTTTTTT. It encodes CASSLWTGEEKLFF. The V and J genes are TRBV6-2 or TRBV6-3 and TRBJ1-4, with 9 nucleotides matching TRBD1. J was trimmed by 8 bases and V by 4 bases; bases with no gene match: 5. Germline CDR1 is MNHEY and CDR2 is SVGEGT. CDR3 length: 14 amino acids.

The rearrangement uses TRBV6-1 and TRBJ2-7; D is perhaps TRBD1 (6 bases). V dropped 2 bases and J dropped 0 bases, with 11 bases sitting between them. Germline lookup yields CDR1 MNHNS and CDR2 SASEGT. The CDR3 is made up of 15 amino acids. The CDR3 DNA follows: TGTGCCAGCAGTGAACGAGGGGGTAGCTCCTACGAGCAGTACTTC. Translated, it gives CASSERGGSSYEQYF.

The V call is TRBV7-3, the J call TRBJ2-3; 11 bases map to TRBD2. CDR1 is SGHTA and CDR2 is FQGTGA in the germline V gene. The length of the CDR3 is 21 residues. J was trimmed by 2 bases and V by 4 bases; bases with no gene match: 20. The CDR3 is CASSSTTLAGGPSFYTDTQYF. For the CDR3, the DNA is TGTGCCAGCAGCTCCACAACTCTAGCGGGAGGTCCCTCCTTTTACACAGATACGCAGTATTTT. Combining the CDR3 with reference TRBV7-3 and TRBJ2-3 gives the whole variable domain GAGVSQTPSNKVTEKGKYVELRCDPISGHTALYWYRQSLGQGPEFLIYFQGTGAADDSGLPNDRFFAVRPEGSVSTLKIQRTERGDSAVYLCASSSTTLAGGPSFYTDTQYFGPGTRLTVL.

The V call is TRBV30, the J call TRBJ1-5, with 7 bases aligning to TRBD1. CDR3 length equals 14 residues. Germline V gene sequence: CDR1 GTSNPN, CDR2 SVGIG (reference sequence). Trimming cost V 2 bases and J 2 bases; bases outside gene matches: 3. The CDR3 nucleotides read TGTGCCTGGAGTATTACAGGGGGCAATCAGCCCCAGCATTTT. Protein sequence: CAWSITGGNQPQHF.

The chain's CDR3 is CASTGTAGGANVLTF. The CDR3 DNA reads as TGTGCCAGCACCGGGACAGCCGGTGGGGCCAACGTCCTGACTTTC. The chain carries TRBV28 and TRBJ2-6, with 7 bases lining up with TRBD1. CDR1 is MDHEN and CDR2 is SYDVKM in the germline V gene. Trimming removed 7 bases from V and 3 bases from J; junction bases left unmatched: 6. This CDR3 contains 15 residues.

The gene calls are TRBV30 and TRBJ2-4; TRBD2 is a possible D gene (5 bases). Trimming shortened V by 0 bases and J by 10 bases, and 7 bases separated the two germline ends. The CDR3 runs to 11 residues. The V gene's germline CDR1 is GTSNPN and CDR2 SVGIG (reference sequence). CDR3 in DNA: TGTGCCTGGAGTGTACGGGATATTCAGTACTTC. Residues: CAWSVRDIQYF.

The chain uses TRBV19 and TRBJ1-5; no clear D gene. Trimming cost V 3 bases and J 9 bases, with 18 bases left between them. The CDR3 length is 15 residues. From germline, CDR1 is LNHDA and CDR2 SQIVND (reference sequence). Written as DNA, the CDR3 is TGTGCCAGTAGTATCCCCGCGGGCAGTCAGTGGCCCCAGCATTTT. Its translation: CASSIPAGSQWPQHF.

The chain employs TRBV7-2 and TRBJ2-1, with D possibly being TRBD1 (5 bases). CDR1 is SGHTA, CDR2 FQGNSA, per germline. Deletions cut 0 bases from V and 5 bases from J, with 5 bases between. The CDR3 consists of 13 residues. The CDR3: CASSLAGDNEQFF. The DNA of the CDR3 is TGTGCCAGCAGCTTAGCAGGGGACAATGAGCAGTTCTTC.

The V and J genes are TRBV18 and TRBJ1-4; 10 positions agree with TRBD1. The CDR3 extends over 18 amino acids. V shed 3 bases and J 7 bases; nucleotides not matched to a gene: 14. Germline assignment: CDR1 KGHSH and CDR2 LQKENI. CDR3 nucleotides: TGTGCCAGCTCACCGACAACCGGGACAGGGGCGGGAGCTGAAAAACTGTTTTTT. The encoded protein is CASSPTTGTGAGAEKLFF.

V usage is TRBV7-3 and J usage is TRBJ1-2, with D unclear. Germline V gives CDR1 SGHTA, CDR2 FQGTGA. This CDR3 spans 15 amino acids. V was pared by 4 bases and J by 1 base, with 13 bases between. CDR3 nucleotide sequence: TGTGCCAGCAGCTCCTCCCCGCACAGTAACTATGGCTACACCTTC. Translation gives CASSSSPHSNYGYTF. Looking up the rest from reference TRBV7-3 and TRBJ1-2 gives the full variable domain: GAGVSQTPSNKVTEKGKYVELRCDPISGHTALYWYRQSLGQGPEFLIYFQGTGAADDSGLPNDRFFAVRPEGSVSTLKIQRTERGDSAVYLCASSSSPHSNYGYTFGSGTRLTVV.

This clone appeared once. V and J are TRBV7-9 and TRBJ1-1; D is undetermined. The length of the CDR3 is 15 residues. Germline loops: CDR1 SEHNR, CDR2 FQNEAQ (reference sequence). The germline V and J ends were trimmed by 2 bases and 2 bases, with 12 bases remaining between them. CDR3 sequence: CASSLSQSPNTEAFF. DNA of the CDR3: TGTGCCAGCAGCTTAAGCCAATCCCCCAACACTGAAGCTTTCTTT.

The chain has TRBV5-1 and TRBJ2-3; the D gene is possibly TRBD2 (6 bases). CDR3 length equals 14 residues. CDR1 and CDR2 from the germline V gene are SGHRS and YFSETQ. Trimming shortened V by 4 bases and J by 0 bases, and 9 bases separated the two germline ends. The CDR3 region has the DNA TGCGCCAGCAGCCCGGGACTTAGCACAGATACGCAGTATTTT. It encodes CASSPGLSTDTQYF.

The chain uses TRBV7-2 and TRBJ2-7, with 7 positions matching TRBD2. Per the germline V gene, CDR1 is SGHTA and CDR2 is FQGNSA. Unmatched junction bases numbered 11, after V lost 3 bases and J lost 0 bases. This CDR3 is built from 17 residues. As DNA, the CDR3 is TGTGCCAGCAGCTTTGCCCCGAGAGCGGGGCGCTCCTACGAGCAGTACTTC. Translated, it gives CASSFAPRAGRSYEQYF.

This sequence joins TRBV2 and TRBJ1-2; the match to TRBD1 covers 7 bases. Germline CDR1 SNHLY, CDR2 FYNNEI. The CDR3 length is 13 residues. V trimming: 6 bases; J trimming: 2 bases; junction bases outside the gene matches: 3. CDR3 sequence: CASRTGRNYGYTF. For the CDR3, the DNA is TGTGCCAGCAGGACAGGGCGGAACTATGGCTACACCTTC.

V and J are TRBV6-5 and TRBJ2-6, with D perhaps TRBD2 (5 bases). The germline V and J ends were trimmed by 0 bases and 2 bases, with 5 bases remaining between them. Per the germline V gene, CDR1 is MNHEY and CDR2 is SVGAGI. The CDR3 consists of 15 residues. The CDR3 loop is CASSYSRAGANVLTF. Written as DNA, the CDR3 is TGTGCCAGCAGTTACTCGAGGGCTGGGGCCAACGTCCTGACTTTC.

The V call is TRBV18, the J call TRBJ2-1, with TRBD2 as a possible D gene (6 bases). Germline lookup yields CDR1 KGHSH and CDR2 LQKENI. This CDR3 has 13 residues. Trimming shortened V by 3 bases and J by 9 bases, and 12 bases separated the two germline ends. The CDR3 here is CASSPEGVGEQFF. CDR3 DNA: TGTGCCAGCTCACCGGAGGGAGTCGGTGAGCAGTTCTTC.

The genes are TRBV6-5 and TRBJ2-2; a possible D gene is TRBD1 (5 bases). CDR3 length: 14 residues. In germline, CDR1 is MNHEY, CDR2 SVGAGI. Trimming removed 7 bases at V and 1 base at J, with 10 bases between. This CDR3 is CASTGHQNTGELFF. The CDR3 DNA reads as TGTGCCAGCACTGGACACCAGAACACCGGGGAGCTGTTTTTT.

This clone was picked up one time. The rearrangement joins TRBV28 to TRBJ1-2; perhaps TRBD1 as D (5 bases). Trimming shortened V by 6 bases and J by 6 bases, and 17 bases separated the two germline ends. Germline V gene lookup returns CDR1 MDHEN and CDR2 SYDVKM. The CDR3 has 14 residues. The CDR3 here is CASSSLAWGHGYTF. CDR3 coding DNA: TGTGCCAGCAGCTCCCTCGCCTGGGGCCATGGCTACACCTTC.

This clone was picked up one time. The rearrangement joins TRBV10-3 to TRBJ1-3; D is unclear. Germline V gives CDR1 ENHRY, CDR2 SYGVKD. Deletions cut 3 bases from V and 0 bases from J, with 6 bases between. The CDR3 length is 14 residues. The DNA for the CDR3 is TGTGCCATCAGTGAAGCGGCCTCTGGAAACACCATATATTTT. This encodes CAISEAASGNTIYF.

The rearrangement uses TRBV7-8 and TRBJ2-7; perhaps TRBD1 as D (6 bases). CDR1 is SGHVS, CDR2 FQNEAQ, per germline. Trimming took 7 bases from V and 2 from J, leaving 18 bases between them. The CDR3 is made up of 15 amino acids. The CDR3 is CASIQFPGATYEQYF. The CDR3 nucleotides read TGTGCCAGCATCCAGTTTCCAGGGGCTACCTACGAGCAGTACTTC.

The chain uses TRBV7-3 and TRBJ2-7; a weak D match, TRBD2 (6 bases). CDR1 and CDR2 from the germline V gene are SGHTA and FQGTGA. The CDR3 consists of 14 residues. V was trimmed by 3 bases and J by 6 bases, leaving 15 bases between them. In DNA form, the CDR3 reads TGTGCCAGCAGCTTCTCTAGCGAAATTGGCGAGCAGTACTTC. Protein product: CASSFSSEIGEQYF.

The V call is TRBV5-4, the J call TRBJ1-2; 8 bases are shared with TRBD1. This CDR3 has 15 residues. In germline, CDR1 is SGHNT, CDR2 YYREEE (reference sequence). Germline trimming cut 0 bases from V and 7 bases from J; bases unmatched to any gene: 8. CDR3 nucleotide sequence: TGTGCCAGCAGCTTGGGGGCAGGGGGCGCGGGTGGCTACACCTTC. It translates to CASSLGAGGAGGYTF. The full variable domain, completed using reference TRBV5-4 and TRBJ1-2, is ETGVTQSPTHLIKTRGQQVTLRCSSQSGHNTVSWYQQALGQGPQFIFQYYREEENGRGNFPPRFSGLQFPNYSSELNVNALELDDSALYLCASSLGAGGAGGYTFGSGTRLTVV.

The genes are TRBV18 and TRBJ1-6; TRBD1 agrees at 8 bases. V gave up 5 bases and J gave up 9 bases; unmatched junction bases: 9. The CDR3 is 15 residues long. The germline CDR1 and CDR2 sequences are KGHSH and LQKENI. The CDR3 sequence: CASSAQTGEGSPLHF. Written as DNA, the CDR3 is TGTGCCAGCTCAGCCCAGACAGGGGAAGGTTCACCCCTCCACTTT.

The genes are TRBV28 and TRBJ1-2; D is unclear. V was cut by 7 bases and J by 6 bases, with 15 bases left in between. The CDR3 runs 13 residues. Germline V gene lookup returns CDR1 MDHEN and CDR2 SYDVKM. CDR3 in DNA: TGTGCCAGCATGAGGGTGAGCGTCGATGGCTACACCTTC. This encodes CASMRVSVDGYTF.